This is a list of T cell receptor beta chains from one sample in a study of identical twins. TCRdb used MiXCR to reprocess the 5' RACE reads, holding one entry per CDR3 protein. The profile shows 700,000 or so distinct CDR3 sequences, over 20% of them singletons. The sample was also reused in another study, on T cells expressing NK-cell markers.

Sequences were obtained from PBMCs. Receptor source: a woman younger than 35 in good health. Each CDR3 is given without its conserved first and last residue. The D gene is left open where the match is weak.

d_call	v_call	j_call	cdr3_aa
-	TRBV20-1	TRBJ2-1	SARAQAGGGAEEQF
TRBD1	TRBV6-5	TRBJ2-5	ASSYSIRGQVVETQY
-	TRBV5-6	TRBJ2-7	ASSLPGQTYEQY
-	TRBV5-1	TRBJ2-3	ASRLAGSTDTQY
TRBD2	TRBV11-2	TRBJ2-7	ASSFQSALTSGGSYEQY
-	TRBV4-1	TRBJ1-1	ASRWSGTTEAF
-	TRBV5-1	TRBJ2-1	ASSLAPDNNEQF
TRBD2	TRBV6-5	TRBJ2-5	ASSYSMVGRGETQY
-	TRBV3-1	TRBJ2-5	ASSQWAHVETQY
-	TRBV5-1	TRBJ2-7	ASSTGPRAGEQY
-	TRBV10-3	TRBJ2-4	AISAEGLAQY
TRBD1	TRBV25-1	TRBJ2-2	ASSEWDRGTGELF
TRBD2	TRBV13	TRBJ2-1	ASSLGTSADNEQF
-	TRBV11-2	TRBJ2-1	ASSLEATIYNEQF
-	TRBV12-3/TRBV12-4	TRBJ2-1	ASSLNSREQF
-	TRBV25-1	TRBJ2-7	ASSEAGEQY
-	TRBV20-1	TRBJ2-7	SADAAGTPLHEQY
-	TRBV20-1	TRBJ2-7	SARAPSSSTYEQY
TRBD2	TRBV20-1	TRBJ2-1	SARDSGLAANEQF
-	TRBV7-3	TRBJ1-1	ASSLTADTEAF
-	TRBV2	TRBJ2-2	ASRSLGVAGELF
-	TRBV6-5	TRBJ1-2	ASSYGFGYT
TRBD2	TRBV12-3/TRBV12-4	TRBJ2-7	ASSSDSGTGDEQY
TRBD2	TRBV12-3/TRBV12-4	TRBJ2-1	ASSLRLAGYNEQF
-	TRBV5-6	TRBJ2-3	ASSSMYDTQY
-	TRBV27	TRBJ2-2	ASSFRGGGNTGELF
-	TRBV10-3	TRBJ2-3	AISERPERTDTQY
TRBD2	TRBV14	TRBJ2-1	ASSQELASQDEQF
TRBD1	TRBV20-1	TRBJ2-5	SARVPGGETQY
-	TRBV15	TRBJ1-6	ATSRDWGFTLH
-	TRBV9	TRBJ2-3	ASSVAVPGGTLVDTQY
-	TRBV7-2	TRBJ2-1	ASSPMHGGYNEQF
TRBD1	TRBV9	TRBJ2-4	ASSVNVRDRGADIQY
TRBD2	TRBV3-1	TRBJ2-7	ASSQYGAGGREQY
TRBD2	TRBV12-3/TRBV12-4	TRBJ2-7	ASSLLRGVSEQY
-	TRBV5-1	TRBJ2-4	ASSGGMGGKNIQY
-	TRBV7-2	TRBJ2-2	ASSLTSLGELF
TRBD2	TRBV27	TRBJ2-1	ASSLRPSGYNEQF
-	TRBV20-1	TRBJ2-7	SARDPRPGASYEQY
TRBD2	TRBV12-3/TRBV12-4	TRBJ2-5	ASRLAGVETQY
TRBD1	TRBV20-1	TRBJ2-3	SARSRQGATDTQY
-	TRBV20-1	TRBJ2-5	SARAVAMTQY